A single sample is the source of the 13 T cell receptor beta chains below, sequenced in a study of T-cell reconstitution after alpha-beta-depleted transplantation in children. It was with unique molecular identifiers that the TCRbeta library was prepared. TCRdb re-derived calls from the PCR reads in MiXCR, one entry per CDR3 protein. The sample records approximately 980,000 distinct CDR3 sequences, roughly 29% being singletons. The specimen comprised PBMCs, mostly from graft donor cells, sampled 360 days after TCRalphabeta/CD19-depleted stem cell transplant. The source is a boy under three years old who had a stem cell transplant for SCID, so the T cells may come from the graft donor.

This CDR3 is CSVGVGVNTEAFF. The CDR3 nucleotides read TGCAGCGTTGGTGTGGGGGTGAACACTGAAGCTTTCTTT. The rearrangement joins TRBV29-1 to TRBJ1-1, with D possibly TRBD1 on 5 matching bases. V gave up 4 bases and J gave up 0 bases, with 9 bases separating them. Germline-derived CDR1 and CDR2 are SQVTM and ANQGSEA. CDR3 length: 13 residues. Complete variable domain (other parts from reference TRBV29-1 and TRBJ1-1): SAVISQKPSRDICQRGTSLTIQCQVDSQVTMMFWYRQQPGQSLTLIATANQGSEATYESGFVIDKFPISRPNLTFSTLTVSNMSPEDSSIYLCSVGVGVNTEAFFGQGTRLTVV.

This rearrangement joins TRBV4-3 to TRBJ2-3; D is undetermined. Germline V lookup: CDR1 LGHNA, CDR2 YSLEER. The CDR3 loop spans 15 amino acids. Trimming took 4 bases from V and 2 from J, leaving 13 bases between them. The CDR3 DNA reads TGCGCCAGCAGCCTCGACTCAGATACCACAGATACGCAGTATTTT. Translated, it gives CASSLDSDTTDTQYF.

V and J are TRBV15 and TRBJ2-7, with 8 positions matching TRBD2. The CDR3 has 17 residues. Germline CDR1 is LNHNV and CDR2 is YYDKDF (reference sequence). The trim removed 5 bases at V and 1 base at J, leaving 13 bases unmatched. The CDR3 here is CATSASGRGHLSYEQYF. CDR3 coding DNA: TGTGCCACCAGCGCTAGCGGGCGGGGACACCTTTCCTACGAGCAGTACTTC.

This clonotype occurred a few times. The J gene is TRBJ2-7, the V gene TRBV20-1; D is unresolved. The V gene's germline CDR1 is DFQATT and CDR2 SNEGSKA (reference sequence). V was shortened by 0 bases and J by 4 bases, with 10 bases between the two germline ends. The CDR3 is made up of 13 amino acids. CDR3 residues: CSARDVPRYEQYF. The CDR3 DNA sequence: TGCAGTGCTAGAGACGTTCCTAGGTACGAGCAGTACTTC.

The chain has TRBV12-3 or TRBV12-4 and TRBJ1-3; the D gene is possibly TRBD1 (6 bases). Trimming cost V 3 bases and J 8 bases, with 20 bases left between them. The CDR3 sequence is 16 residues long. The CDR3 reads CASSFGLGPEGDTIYF. For the CDR3, the DNA is TGTGCCAGCAGTTTCGGTCTAGGTCCCGAGGGGGACACCATATATTTT.

The gene calls are TRBV2 and TRBJ2-2, with 10 nucleotides matching TRBD2. This CDR3 region has 16 residues. The J segment lost 4 bases and the V segment lost 7 bases, leaving 9 bases of the junction unmatched. Germline V gives CDR1 SNHLY, CDR2 FYNNEI. CDR3 DNA sequence: TGTGCCAGCACCCATCTAGCGGGGGTTCGCACCGGGGAGCTGTTTTTT. Translated: CASTHLAGVRTGELFF. Using reference TRBV2 and TRBJ2-2 for the parts outside the CDR3, the full variable domain is EPEVTQTPSHQVTQMGQEVILRCVPISNHLYFYWYRQILGQKVEFLVSFYNNEISEKSEIFDDQFSVERPDGSNFTLKIRSTKLEDSAMYFCASTHLAGVRTGELFFGEGSRLTVL.

This rearrangement joins TRBV5-5 to TRBJ1-4; 7 nucleotides align to TRBD1. Trimming cost V 9 bases and J 2 bases; bases outside gene matches: 4. This CDR3 spans 13 amino acids. Germline values: CDR1 SGHKS, CDR2 YYEKEE (reference sequence). CDR3 region: CATQGGTNEKLFF. In nucleotides, the CDR3 is TGTGCCACCCAGGGGGGTACTAATGAAAAACTGTTTTTT.

This chain uses TRBV7-2 with TRBJ1-5; 7 nucleotides agree with TRBD1. Trimming took 5 bases from V and 8 from J; bases not matched to a gene: 6. The CDR3 totals 13 residues. The germline gives CDR1 SGHTA, CDR2 FQGNSA. The CDR3 nucleotides are TGTGCCAGCAGCCGACAGGGTCGGGAGCCCCAGCATTTT. This codes for CASSRQGREPQHF.

The rearrangement uses TRBV7-8 and TRBJ2-4; D not resolved. This CDR3 has 15 residues. V dropped 1 base and J dropped 5 bases, with 12 bases sitting between them. The V gene's germline CDR1 is SGHVS and CDR2 FQNEAQ. The CDR3 nucleotides read TGTGCCAGCAGCTTAGGGCAGGCCTGGGAAAACATTCAGTACTTC. Residues: CASSLGQAWENIQYF.

This rearrangement joins TRBV20-1 to TRBJ2-5; 11 bases are a match to TRBD2. The trim removed 3 bases at V and 3 bases at J, leaving 6 bases unmatched. Germline CDR1 DFQATT, CDR2 SNEGSKA (reference sequence). The CDR3 has 15 amino acids. The CDR3 here is CSASQRLAGKETQYF. The CDR3 DNA reads TGCAGTGCTAGCCAGAGACTAGCGGGGAAAGAGACCCAGTACTTC.

In this sample, this clonotype turned up many times. This chain joins TRBV6-2 or TRBV6-3 and TRBJ2-1; 7 positions agree with TRBD1. V shed 8 bases and J 0 bases; nucleotides not matched to a gene: 4. Germline V gene sequence: CDR1 MNHEY, CDR2 SVGEGT. The CDR3 loop spans 14 amino acids. This CDR3 is CASVTGSSYNEQFF. CDR3 coding DNA: TGTGCCAGCGTGACAGGGAGCTCCTACAATGAGCAGTTCTTC.

The chain has TRBV5-6 and TRBJ1-2; 8 bases are a match to TRBD1. V was pared by 4 bases and J by 4 bases, with 6 bases of the junction left unmatched. The CDR3 covers 14 residues. CDR1 is SGHDT and CDR2 is YYEEEE in the germline V gene. The CDR3 sequence: CASSRSGQAYGYTF. The CDR3 region has the DNA TGTGCCAGCAGCCGATCGGGACAGGCCTATGGCTACACCTTC.

This clonotype has a handful of counts. The chain combines TRBV7-9 with TRBJ1-1; D might be TRBD1 (5 bases). Deletions cut 6 bases from V and 0 bases from J, with 11 bases between. The CDR3 has 14 residues. Germline values: CDR1 SEHNR, CDR2 FQNEAQ (reference sequence). CDR3 DNA: TGTGCCAGCAGAACAGGACGGATGAACACTGAAGCTTTCTTT. Translation: CASRTGRMNTEAFF.